This T cell receptor beta chain is drawn from a study of blood T cell repertoires in COVID-19. Looking at the study overall: The United States, Italy and Spain were the sources of the acute and convalescent COVID-19 samples.

This CDR3 is built from 16 residues. Between the trimmed V and J ends, which lost 2 bases and 1 base, there was a span of 11 bases. Looked up from germline, CDR1 is LGHNA and CDR2 is YSLEER. In the original processing: How many nucleated cells were present was estimated from reference gene primer amplification. The method was immunoSEQ multiplex PCR; TCRdb's version includes in-frame clones alone and lacks a portion of them. That table supplies the V and J calls and clone size; D and trimming were determined from the DNA. The table records fewer than 250,000 clones, roughly nine tenths of them present only once. Seattle-derived patients entered the study during active infection and were followed longitudinally.

Input material: peripheral blood. The chain links TRBV4-3 to TRBJ2-2; possible D gene TRBD2, 6 bases. This sequence originates from a man aged 60-69 years with COVID-19, enrolled during active disease. CDR3 residues: CASSQSSGLNTGELFF. The CDR3 nucleotides are TGCGCCAGCAGCCAATCGAGCGGGTTGAACACCGGGGAGCTGTTTTTT.